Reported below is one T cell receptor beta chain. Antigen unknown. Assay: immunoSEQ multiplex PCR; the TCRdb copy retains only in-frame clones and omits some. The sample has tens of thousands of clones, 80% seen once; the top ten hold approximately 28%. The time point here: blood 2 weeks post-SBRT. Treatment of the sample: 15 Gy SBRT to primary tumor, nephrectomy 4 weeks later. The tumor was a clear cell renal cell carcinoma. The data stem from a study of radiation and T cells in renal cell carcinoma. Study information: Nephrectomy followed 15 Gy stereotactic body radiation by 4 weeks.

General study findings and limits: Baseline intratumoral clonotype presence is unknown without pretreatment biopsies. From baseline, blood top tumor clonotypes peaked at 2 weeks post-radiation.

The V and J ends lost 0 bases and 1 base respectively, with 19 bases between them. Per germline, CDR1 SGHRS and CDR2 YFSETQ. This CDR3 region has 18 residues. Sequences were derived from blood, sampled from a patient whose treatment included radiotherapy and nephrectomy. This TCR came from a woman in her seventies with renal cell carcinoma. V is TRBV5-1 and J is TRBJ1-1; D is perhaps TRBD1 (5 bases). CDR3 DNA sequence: TGCGCCAGCAGCTTGGCCCCGGCGGGGAGGCAGGGGAACACTGAAGCTTTCTTT. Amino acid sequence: CASSLAPAGRQGNTEAFF. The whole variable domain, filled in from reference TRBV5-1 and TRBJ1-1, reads KAGVTQTPRYLIKTRGQQVTLSCSPISGHRSVSWYQQTPGQGLQFLFEYFSETQRNKGNFPGRFSGRQFSNSRSEMNVSTLELGDSALYLCASSLAPAGRQGNTEAFFGQGTRLTVV.